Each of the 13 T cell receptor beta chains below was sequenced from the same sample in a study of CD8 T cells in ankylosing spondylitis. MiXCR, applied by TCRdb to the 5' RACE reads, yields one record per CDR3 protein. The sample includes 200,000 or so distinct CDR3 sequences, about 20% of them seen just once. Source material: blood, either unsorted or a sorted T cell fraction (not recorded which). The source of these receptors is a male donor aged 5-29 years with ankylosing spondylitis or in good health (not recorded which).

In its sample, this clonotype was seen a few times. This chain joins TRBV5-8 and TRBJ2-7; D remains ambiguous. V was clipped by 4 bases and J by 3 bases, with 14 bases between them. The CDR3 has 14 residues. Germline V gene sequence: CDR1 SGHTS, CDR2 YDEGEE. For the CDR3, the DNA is TGTGCCAGCAGCCTCAGACAAGAAAACTACGAGCAGTACTTC. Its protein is CASSLRQENYEQYF.

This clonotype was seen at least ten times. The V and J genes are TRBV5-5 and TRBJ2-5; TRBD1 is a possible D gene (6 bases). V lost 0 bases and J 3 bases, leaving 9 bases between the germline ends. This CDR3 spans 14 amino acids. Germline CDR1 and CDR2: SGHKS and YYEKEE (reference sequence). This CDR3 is CASSLVAGEETQYF. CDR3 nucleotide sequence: TGTGCCAGCAGCTTGGTGGCAGGGGAAGAGACCCAGTACTTC.

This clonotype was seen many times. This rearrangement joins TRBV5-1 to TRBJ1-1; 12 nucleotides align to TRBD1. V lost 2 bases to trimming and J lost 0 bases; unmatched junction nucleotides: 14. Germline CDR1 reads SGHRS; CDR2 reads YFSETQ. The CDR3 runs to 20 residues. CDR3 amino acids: CASSLTPSGTGGLMNTEAFF. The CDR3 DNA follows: TGCGCCAGCAGCTTAACCCCCTCCGGGACAGGGGGCTTGATGAACACTGAAGCTTTCTTT.

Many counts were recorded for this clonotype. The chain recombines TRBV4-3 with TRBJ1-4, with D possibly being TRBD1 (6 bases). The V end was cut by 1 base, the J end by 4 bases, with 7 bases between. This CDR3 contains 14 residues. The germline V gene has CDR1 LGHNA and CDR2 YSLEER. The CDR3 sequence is CASSQARGNEKLFF. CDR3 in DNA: TGCGCCAGCAGCCAAGCCAGGGGTAATGAAAAACTGTTTTTT.

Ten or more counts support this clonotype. The CDR3 is CAGRADVRDREYNEQFF. Written as DNA, the CDR3 is TGTGCCGGACGGGCAGATGTCCGGGACAGGGAATACAATGAGCAGTTCTTC. The rearrangement joins TRBV7-9 to TRBJ2-1, with 9 bases fitting TRBD1. Germline trimming cut 11 bases from V and 4 bases from J; bases unmatched to any gene: 18. The germline CDR1 and CDR2 sequences are SEHNR and FQNEAQ (reference sequence). The CDR3 has 17 residues.

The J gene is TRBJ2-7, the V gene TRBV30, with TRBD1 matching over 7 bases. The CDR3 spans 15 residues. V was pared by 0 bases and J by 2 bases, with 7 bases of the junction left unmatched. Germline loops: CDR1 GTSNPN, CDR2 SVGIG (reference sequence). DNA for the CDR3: TGTGCCTGGAGTGTACTCTGGGACAGAACCTACGAGCAGTACTTC. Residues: CAWSVLWDRTYEQYF. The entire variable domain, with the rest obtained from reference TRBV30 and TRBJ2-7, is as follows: SQTIHQWPATLVQPVGSPLSLECTVEGTSNPNLYWYRQAAGRGLQLLFYSVGIGQISSEVPQNLSASRPQDRQFILSSKKLLLSDSGFYLCAWSVLWDRTYEQYFGPGTRLTVT.

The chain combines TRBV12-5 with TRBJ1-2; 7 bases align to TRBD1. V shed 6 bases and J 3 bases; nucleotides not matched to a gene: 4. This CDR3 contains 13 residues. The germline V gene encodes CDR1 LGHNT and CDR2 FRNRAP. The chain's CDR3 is CASGDRVYYGYTF. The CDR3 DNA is TGTGCTAGTGGCGACAGGGTCTACTATGGCTACACCTTC. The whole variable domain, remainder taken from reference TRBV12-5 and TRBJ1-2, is DARVTQTPRHKVTEMGQEVTMRCQPILGHNTVFWYRQTMMQGLELLAYFRNRAPLDDSGMPKDRFSAEMPDATLATLKIQPSEPRDSAVYFCASGDRVYYGYTFGSGTRLTVV.

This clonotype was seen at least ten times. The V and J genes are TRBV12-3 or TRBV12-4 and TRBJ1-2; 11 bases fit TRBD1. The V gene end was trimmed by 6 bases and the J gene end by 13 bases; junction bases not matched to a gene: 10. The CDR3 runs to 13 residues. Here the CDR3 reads CASSTPPDRGPTF. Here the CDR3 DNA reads TGTGCCAGCAGCACACCCCCGGACAGGGGGCCCACCTTC.

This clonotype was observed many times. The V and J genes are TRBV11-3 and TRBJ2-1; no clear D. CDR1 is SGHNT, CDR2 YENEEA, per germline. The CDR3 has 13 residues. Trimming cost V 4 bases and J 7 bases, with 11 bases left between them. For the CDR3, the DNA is TGTGCCAGCAGCTCGCTGGGTAGGAATGAGCAGTTCTTC. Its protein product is CASSSLGRNEQFF.

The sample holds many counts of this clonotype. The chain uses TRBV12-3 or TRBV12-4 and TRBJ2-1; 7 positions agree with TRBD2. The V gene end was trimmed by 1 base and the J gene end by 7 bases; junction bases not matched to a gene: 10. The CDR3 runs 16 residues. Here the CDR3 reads CASSLVGGGPGNEQFF. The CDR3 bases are TGTGCCAGCAGTTTAGTTGGGGGAGGGCCAGGAAATGAGCAGTTCTTC.

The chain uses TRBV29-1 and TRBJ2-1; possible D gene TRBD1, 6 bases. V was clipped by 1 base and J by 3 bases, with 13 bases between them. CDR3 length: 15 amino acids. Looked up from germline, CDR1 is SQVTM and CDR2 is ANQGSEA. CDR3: CSVEGPGEDYNEQFF. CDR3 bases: TGCAGCGTTGAAGGGCCAGGGGAAGACTACAATGAGCAGTTCTTC.

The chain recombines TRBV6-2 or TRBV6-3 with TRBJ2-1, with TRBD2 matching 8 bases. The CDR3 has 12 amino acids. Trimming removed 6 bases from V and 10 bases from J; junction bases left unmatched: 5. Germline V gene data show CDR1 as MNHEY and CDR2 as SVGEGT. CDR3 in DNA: TGTGCCAGCAGACGTACTAGCGGCGAGCAGTTCTTC. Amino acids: CASRRTSGEQFF.

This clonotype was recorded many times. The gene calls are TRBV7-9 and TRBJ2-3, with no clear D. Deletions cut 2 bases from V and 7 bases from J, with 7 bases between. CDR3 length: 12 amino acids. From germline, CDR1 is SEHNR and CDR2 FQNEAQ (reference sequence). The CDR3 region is CASSLNSHTQYF. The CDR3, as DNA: TGTGCCAGCAGCTTAAATTCCCATACGCAGTATTTT.